These T cell receptor beta chains were read from a single sample in a study of T-cell memory formation after mild COVID-19. TCRdb passed the 5' RACE reads through MiXCR, listing each CDR3 protein once. This table has 400,000 to 500,000 distinct CDR3 sequences, around 20% appearing once. Material: PBMCs or a T cell subset sorted from them (not recorded which). The receptors derive from an adult woman who had mild COVID-19 (a few samples of this study predate the infection). Cell type and time point are not known. Both conserved end residues are part of each CDR3. A D gene is named only where the DNA matches it firmly. Part of the rows lack a size; the others show once, few, many or a class for expanded clones.

V gene: TRBV6-2/TRBV6-3
clone size: -
J gene: TRBJ1-1
D gene: -
CDR3 protein: CASSYWAPPHTEAFF
CDR3 DNA: TGTGCCAGCAGTTACTGGGCCCCTCCCCACACTGAAGCTTTCTTT

V gene: TRBV29-1
clone size: few
J gene: TRBJ2-5
D gene: -
CDR3 protein: CSVDGVAGYQETQYF
CDR3 DNA: TGCAGCGTTGATGGAGTAGCTGGGTACCAAGAGACCCAGTACTTC

V gene: TRBV6-5
clone size: -
J gene: TRBJ1-5
D gene: -
CDR3 protein: CASSLFGRGSNQPQHF
CDR3 DNA: TGTGCCAGCAGCCTTTTTGGCAGGGGTAGCAATCAGCCCCAGCATTTT

V gene: TRBV7-9
clone size: few
J gene: TRBJ2-7
D gene: -
CDR3 protein: CASTSSGSYEQYF
CDR3 DNA: TGTGCCAGCACCTCTTCGGGCTCCTACGAGCAGTACTTC

V gene: TRBV12-3/TRBV12-4
clone size: few
J gene: TRBJ2-2
D gene: -
CDR3 protein: CASRWGLSGELFF
CDR3 DNA: TGTGCCAGCAGATGGGGTTTAAGCGGGGAGCTGTTTTTT

V gene: TRBV12-3/TRBV12-4
clone size: few
J gene: TRBJ2-3
D gene: -
CDR3 protein: CASSSPQGIDTQYF
CDR3 DNA: TGTGCCAGCAGTTCCCCCCAGGGAATAGATACGCAGTATTTT

V gene: TRBV4-1
clone size: few
J gene: TRBJ2-7
D gene: -
CDR3 protein: CASSHPGPGDSYEQYF
CDR3 DNA: TGCGCCAGCAGCCACCCCGGCCCGGGGGACTCCTACGAGCAGTACTTC

V gene: TRBV11-2
clone size: -
J gene: TRBJ1-2
D gene: -
CDR3 protein: CASSLWTYGYTF
CDR3 DNA: TGTGCCAGCAGCTTATGGACTTATGGCTACACCTTC

V gene: TRBV5-1
clone size: few
J gene: TRBJ1-5
D gene: -
CDR3 protein: CASSLDLDQPQHF
CDR3 DNA: TGCGCCAGCAGCTTGGATTTGGATCAGCCCCAGCATTTT

V gene: TRBV6-2/TRBV6-3
clone size: -
J gene: TRBJ1-1
D gene: -
CDR3 protein: CASSYSVSMNTEAFF
CDR3 DNA: TGTGCCAGCAGTTACTCTGTCAGCATGAACACTGAAGCTTTCTTT

V gene: TRBV20-1
clone size: once
J gene: TRBJ1-1
D gene: -
CDR3 protein: CSARASQGGTEAFF
CDR3 DNA: TGCAGTGCTAGAGCCAGTCAGGGTGGCACTGAAGCTTTCTTT

V gene: TRBV2
clone size: -
J gene: TRBJ1-5
D gene: -
CDR3 protein: CASSEASGIYQPQHF
CDR3 DNA: TGTGCCAGCAGTGAAGCTTCGGGTATTTATCAGCCCCAGCATTTT

V gene: TRBV3-1
clone size: -
J gene: TRBJ2-3
D gene: -
CDR3 protein: CASSQEGGNTQYF
CDR3 DNA: TGTGCCAGCAGCCAAGAGGGTGGGAATACGCAGTATTTT

V gene: TRBV29-1
clone size: few
J gene: TRBJ1-1
D gene: -
CDR3 protein: CSGVGGTEAFF
CDR3 DNA: TGCAGCGGAGTCGGCGGCACTGAAGCTTTCTTT

V gene: TRBV6-6
clone size: few
J gene: TRBJ1-1
D gene: -
CDR3 protein: CASSSSGQNTEAFF
CDR3 DNA: TGTGCCAGCAGTAGCTCAGGGCAGAACACTGAAGCTTTCTTT

V gene: TRBV27
clone size: -
J gene: TRBJ1-6
D gene: TRBD1
CDR3 protein: CASSSPWTGVNSPLHF
CDR3 DNA: TGTGCCAGCAGTTCACCCTGGACAGGGGTTAATTCACCCCTCCACTTT

V gene: TRBV30
clone size: few
J gene: TRBJ2-3
D gene: -
CDR3 protein: CAWSHGGTDTQYF
CDR3 DNA: TGTGCCTGGAGCCACGGGGGCACAGATACGCAGTATTTT

V gene: TRBV20-1
clone size: many
J gene: TRBJ1-1
D gene: -
CDR3 protein: CSASRGGSGTEAFF
CDR3 DNA: TGCAGTGCTAGTCGAGGGGGGTCAGGGACTGAAGCTTTCTTT

V gene: TRBV19
clone size: -
J gene: TRBJ1-2
D gene: TRBD1
CDR3 protein: CASITAGTAYGYTF
CDR3 DNA: TGTGCCAGTATCACCGCCGGGACAGCCTATGGCTACACCTTC

V gene: TRBV7-9
clone size: -
J gene: TRBJ2-1
D gene: -
CDR3 protein: CASSFSSEEQFF
CDR3 DNA: TGTGCCAGCAGCTTCTCTAGCGAGGAGCAGTTCTTC

V gene: TRBV5-1
clone size: -
J gene: TRBJ1-6
D gene: TRBD1
CDR3 protein: CASSLGIDRGLGSPLHF
CDR3 DNA: TGCGCCAGCAGCTTGGGTATCGACAGGGGCCTAGGGTCACCCCTCCACTTT

V gene: TRBV5-1
clone size: -
J gene: TRBJ2-2
D gene: -
CDR3 protein: CASSLWETNTGELFF
CDR3 DNA: TGCGCCAGCAGCTTGTGGGAAACGAACACCGGGGAGCTGTTTTTT

V gene: TRBV7-8
clone size: -
J gene: TRBJ1-1
D gene: -
CDR3 protein: CASSLVGGLMTEAFF
CDR3 DNA: TGTGCCAGCAGCTTAGTCGGGGGCCTCATGACTGAAGCTTTCTTT

V gene: TRBV6-5
clone size: -
J gene: TRBJ2-7
D gene: TRBD2
CDR3 protein: CASSYSTSGGPNEQYF
CDR3 DNA: TGTGCCAGCAGTTACTCGACTAGCGGGGGGCCCAACGAGCAGTACTTC

V gene: TRBV6-6
clone size: -
J gene: TRBJ1-4
D gene: -
CDR3 protein: CASSYREGEKLFF
CDR3 DNA: TGTGCCAGCAGTTACAGGGAAGGAGAAAAACTGTTTTTT

V gene: TRBV14
clone size: few
J gene: TRBJ2-7
D gene: -
CDR3 protein: CASSQEVGMGTYEQYF
CDR3 DNA: TGTGCCAGCAGCCAAGAGGTCGGTATGGGGACCTACGAGCAGTACTTC

V gene: TRBV9
clone size: -
J gene: TRBJ1-4
D gene: -
CDR3 protein: CASSPRSGVGKLFF
CDR3 DNA: TGTGCCAGCAGTCCCCGGTCAGGAGTCGGAAAACTGTTTTTT

V gene: TRBV20-1
clone size: -
J gene: TRBJ1-6
D gene: -
CDR3 protein: CSARVGGSYNSPLHF
CDR3 DNA: TGCAGTGCTAGAGTGGGGGGCTCCTATAATTCACCCCTCCACTTT

V gene: TRBV19
clone size: few
J gene: TRBJ2-1
D gene: TRBD1
CDR3 protein: CASSKAGTGDYEQFF
CDR3 DNA: TGTGCCAGTAGTAAAGCTGGGACAGGGGACTATGAGCAGTTCTTC

V gene: TRBV7-9
clone size: -
J gene: TRBJ2-5
D gene: -
CDR3 protein: CASSKPGAQETQYF
CDR3 DNA: TGTGCCAGCAGCAAACCAGGGGCTCAAGAGACCCAGTACTTC

V gene: TRBV7-6
clone size: -
J gene: TRBJ2-7
D gene: TRBD1
CDR3 protein: CASSLAGQGLEQYF
CDR3 DNA: TGTGCCAGCAGCTTAGCGGGACAGGGGCTCGAGCAGTACTTC

V gene: TRBV15
clone size: few
J gene: TRBJ2-2
D gene: TRBD1
CDR3 protein: CATSNRQGSNTGELFF
CDR3 DNA: TGTGCCACCAGCAACCGACAGGGGTCGAACACCGGGGAGCTGTTTTTT

V gene: TRBV20-1
clone size: -
J gene: TRBJ1-2
D gene: TRBD1
CDR3 protein: CSAKPGQGRSYGYTF
CDR3 DNA: TGCAGTGCTAAACCGGGACAGGGAAGGAGCTATGGCTACACCTTC

V gene: TRBV20-1
clone size: -
J gene: TRBJ2-3
D gene: -
CDR3 protein: CSASTDLLADTQYF
CDR3 DNA: TGCAGTGCTAGCACCGACTTATTGGCAGATACGCAGTATTTT

V gene: TRBV4-3
clone size: few
J gene: TRBJ2-7
D gene: -
CDR3 protein: CASSQFSGYEQYF
CDR3 DNA: TGCGCCAGCAGCCAGTTTTCCGGCTACGAGCAGTACTTC

V gene: TRBV7-2
clone size: many
J gene: TRBJ2-1
D gene: -
CDR3 protein: CASSPDLISYNEQFF
CDR3 DNA: TGTGCCAGCAGCCCCGACTTAATCTCCTACAATGAGCAGTTCTTC

V gene: TRBV24-1
clone size: -
J gene: TRBJ2-5
D gene: -
CDR3 protein: CATSPGSKGETQYF
CDR3 DNA: TGTGCCACCAGCCCCGGGTCAAAAGGGGAGACCCAGTACTTC

V gene: TRBV4-2
clone size: few
J gene: TRBJ2-5
D gene: TRBD2
CDR3 protein: CASSQDRWELAGGIQETQYF
CDR3 DNA: TGTGCCAGCAGCCAAGATAGGTGGGAACTAGCGGGGGGGATCCAAGAGACCCAGTACTTC

V gene: TRBV13
clone size: many
J gene: TRBJ2-2
D gene: TRBD1
CDR3 protein: CASSSTGSTGELFF
CDR3 DNA: TGTGCCAGCAGCTCGACAGGGAGCACCGGGGAGCTGTTTTTT

V gene: TRBV29-1
clone size: -
J gene: TRBJ1-2
D gene: -
CDR3 protein: CSVLGDPPDNYGYTF
CDR3 DNA: TGCAGCGTCCTCGGTGACCCACCAGACAACTATGGCTACACCTTC

V gene: TRBV7-9
clone size: many
J gene: TRBJ2-3
D gene: TRBD1
CDR3 protein: CASSPRGPDTQYF
CDR3 DNA: TGTGCCAGCAGCCCCAGGGGGCCAGATACGCAGTATTTT

V gene: TRBV5-1
clone size: many
J gene: TRBJ2-7
D gene: -
CDR3 protein: CASSSSQGAPYEQYF
CDR3 DNA: TGCGCCAGCAGTTCCTCACAGGGAGCTCCCTACGAGCAGTACTTC

V gene: TRBV4-2
clone size: -
J gene: TRBJ2-7
D gene: TRBD1
CDR3 protein: CASSQDGADRDYEQYF
CDR3 DNA: TGTGCCAGCAGCCAAGATGGTGCGGACAGGGACTACGAGCAGTACTTC

V gene: TRBV6-4
clone size: -
J gene: TRBJ1-4
D gene: -
CDR3 protein: CASSWAPGDEKLFF
CDR3 DNA: TGTGCCAGCAGCTGGGCCCCGGGGGATGAAAAACTGTTTTTT

V gene: TRBV3-1
clone size: -
J gene: TRBJ1-2
D gene: -
CDR3 protein: CASSHRGYGYTF
CDR3 DNA: TGTGCCAGCAGCCACAGGGGCTATGGCTACACCTTC

V gene: TRBV4-2
clone size: few
J gene: TRBJ1-2
D gene: -
CDR3 protein: CASSQDRRENYGYTF
CDR3 DNA: TGTGCCAGCAGCCAAGATAGGAGAGAGAACTATGGCTACACCTTC

V gene: TRBV5-6
clone size: -
J gene: TRBJ1-1
D gene: -
CDR3 protein: CASSRISDSSNTEAFF
CDR3 DNA: TGTGCCAGCAGCCGAATTTCGGACAGTTCGAACACTGAAGCTTTCTTT

V gene: TRBV20-1
clone size: few
J gene: TRBJ2-7
D gene: TRBD1
CDR3 protein: CSATGTGGSYEQYF
CDR3 DNA: TGCAGTGCCACCGGGACAGGGGGTTCCTACGAGCAGTACTTC

V gene: TRBV24-1
clone size: -
J gene: TRBJ2-3
D gene: -
CDR3 protein: CATSKQGGPDTQYF
CDR3 DNA: TGTGCCACCAGTAAACAGGGAGGACCAGATACGCAGTATTTT

V gene: TRBV27
clone size: -
J gene: TRBJ1-5
D gene: -
CDR3 protein: CASSTDRNQPQHF
CDR3 DNA: TGTGCCAGCAGTACGGACAGAAATCAGCCCCAGCATTTT

V gene: TRBV12-3/TRBV12-4
clone size: few
J gene: TRBJ2-2
D gene: TRBD2
CDR3 protein: CASSPLGTSGVTGELFF
CDR3 DNA: TGTGCCAGCAGCCCCCTAGGAACTAGCGGAGTGACCGGGGAGCTGTTTTTT

V gene: TRBV7-2
clone size: -
J gene: TRBJ2-3
D gene: -
CDR3 protein: CASSLQWAGDTQYF
CDR3 DNA: TGTGCCAGCAGCTTGCAGTGGGCTGGAGATACGCAGTATTTT

V gene: TRBV20-1
clone size: few
J gene: TRBJ2-7
D gene: TRBD2
CDR3 protein: CSATERGGYEQYF
CDR3 DNA: TGCAGTGCTACGGAACGGGGGGGCTACGAGCAGTACTTC

V gene: TRBV6-1
clone size: -
J gene: TRBJ1-5
D gene: -
CDR3 protein: CASSNPRWGNQPQHF
CDR3 DNA: TGTGCCAGCAGTAACCCTAGATGGGGCAATCAGCCCCAGCATTTT

V gene: TRBV2
clone size: few
J gene: TRBJ2-2
D gene: TRBD1
CDR3 protein: CASRPGQGNGELFF
CDR3 DNA: TGTGCCAGCCGACCGGGACAGGGGAACGGGGAGCTGTTTTTT